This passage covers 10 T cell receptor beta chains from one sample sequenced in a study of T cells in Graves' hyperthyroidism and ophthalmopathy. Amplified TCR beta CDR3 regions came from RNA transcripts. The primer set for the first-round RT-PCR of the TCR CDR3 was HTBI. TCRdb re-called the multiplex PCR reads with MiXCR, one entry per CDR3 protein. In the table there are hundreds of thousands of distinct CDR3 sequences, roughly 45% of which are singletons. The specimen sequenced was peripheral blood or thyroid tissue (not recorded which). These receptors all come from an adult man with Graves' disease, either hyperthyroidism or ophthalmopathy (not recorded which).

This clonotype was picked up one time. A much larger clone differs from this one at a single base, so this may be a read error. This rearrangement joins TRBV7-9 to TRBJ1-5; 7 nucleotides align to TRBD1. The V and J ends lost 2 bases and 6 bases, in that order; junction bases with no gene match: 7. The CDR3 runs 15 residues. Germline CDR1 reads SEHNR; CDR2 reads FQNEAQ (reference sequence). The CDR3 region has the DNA TGTGCCAGCAGCTTACTAGGGGAGGGGGCTCAGCCCCAGCATTTT. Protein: CASSLLGEGAQPQHF.

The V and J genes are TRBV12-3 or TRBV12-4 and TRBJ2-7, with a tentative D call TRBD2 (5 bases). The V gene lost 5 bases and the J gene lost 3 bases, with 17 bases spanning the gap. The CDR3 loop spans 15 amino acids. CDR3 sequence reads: CASSPGVQEVYEQYF. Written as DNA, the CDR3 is TGTGCCAGCAGTCCCGGGGTCCAGGAGGTCTACGAGCAGTACTTC.

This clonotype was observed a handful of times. CDR3 loop: CASSAGYYNSPLHF. As DNA, the CDR3 is TGTGCCAGCAGTGCGGGTTACTATAATTCACCCCTCCACTTT. The rearrangement links TRBV12-3 or TRBV12-4 to TRBJ1-6; D gene ambiguous. The CDR3 has 14 residues. V lost 5 bases to trimming and J lost 3 bases, with 8 bases between them.

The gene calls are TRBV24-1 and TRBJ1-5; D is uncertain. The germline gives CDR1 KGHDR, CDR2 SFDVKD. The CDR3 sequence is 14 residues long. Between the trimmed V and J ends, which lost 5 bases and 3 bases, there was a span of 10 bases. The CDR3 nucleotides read TGTGCCACCAGTGCTAGGACGGTCAATCAGCCCCAGCATTTT. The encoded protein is CATSARTVNQPQHF.

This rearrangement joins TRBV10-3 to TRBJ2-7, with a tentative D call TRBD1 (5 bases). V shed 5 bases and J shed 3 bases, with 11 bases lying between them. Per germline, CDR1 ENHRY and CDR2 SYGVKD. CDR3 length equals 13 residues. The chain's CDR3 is CAISKEGDYEQYF. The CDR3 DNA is TGTGCCATCAGTAAAGAAGGGGACTACGAGCAGTACTTC.

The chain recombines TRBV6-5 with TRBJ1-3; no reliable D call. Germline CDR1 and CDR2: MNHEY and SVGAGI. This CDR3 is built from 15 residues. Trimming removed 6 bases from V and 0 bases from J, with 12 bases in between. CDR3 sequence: CASSSPELSGNTIYF. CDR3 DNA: TGTGCCAGCAGCTCCCCAGAGCTCTCTGGAAACACCATATATTTT.

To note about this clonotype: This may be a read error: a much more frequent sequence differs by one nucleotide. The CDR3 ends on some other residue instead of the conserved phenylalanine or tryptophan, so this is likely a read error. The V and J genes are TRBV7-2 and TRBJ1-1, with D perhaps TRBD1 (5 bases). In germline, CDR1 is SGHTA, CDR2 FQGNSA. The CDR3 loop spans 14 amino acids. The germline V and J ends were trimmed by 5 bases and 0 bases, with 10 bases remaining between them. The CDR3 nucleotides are TGTGCCAGCAGCCAGGGACCGATGAACACTGAAGCTTTCCTT. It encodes CASSQGPMNTEAFL.

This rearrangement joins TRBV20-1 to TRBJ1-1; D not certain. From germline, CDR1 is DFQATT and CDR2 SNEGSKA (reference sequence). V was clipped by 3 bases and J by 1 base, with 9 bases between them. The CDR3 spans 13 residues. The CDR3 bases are TGCAGTGCTAGTACGGGGTGGAACACTGAAGCTTTCTTT. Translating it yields CSASTGWNTEAFF.

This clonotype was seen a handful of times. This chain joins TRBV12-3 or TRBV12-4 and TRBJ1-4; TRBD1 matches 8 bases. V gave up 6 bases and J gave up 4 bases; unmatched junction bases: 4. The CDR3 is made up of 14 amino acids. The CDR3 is CASRQTGVNEKLFF. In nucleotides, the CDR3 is TGTGCCAGCAGACAGACAGGGGTTAATGAAAAACTGTTTTTT.

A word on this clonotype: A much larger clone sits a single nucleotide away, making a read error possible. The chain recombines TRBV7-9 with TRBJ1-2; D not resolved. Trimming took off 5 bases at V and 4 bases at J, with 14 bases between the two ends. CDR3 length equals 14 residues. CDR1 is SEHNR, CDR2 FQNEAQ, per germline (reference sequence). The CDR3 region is CASSQDHGSYGYTF. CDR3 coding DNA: TGTGCCAGCAGCCAAGATCATGGCAGCTATGGCTACACCTTC.